The clone carrying this T cell receptor (beta chain) was seen only a few times. This sample was taken from a study of CD8 T cells in ankylosing spondylitis. TCRdb re-called the 5' RACE reads through MiXCR, storing one row per CDR3 protein. The repertoire holds around 250,000 distinct CDR3 sequences, about 18% seen once, with about a third in the top ten. The V gene lost 1 base and the J gene lost 6 bases, with 6 bases spanning the gap. This CDR3 contains 12 residues. Germline CDR1 and CDR2: MGHRA and YSYEKL. The chain has TRBV4-1 and TRBJ1-1; D not resolved. The sequence came from a male donor with ankylosing spondylitis or in good health (not recorded which). The sequenced material came from blood, either unsorted or a sorted T cell fraction (not recorded which). This CDR3 reads CASSQGESEAFF. CDR3 bases: TGCGCCAGCAGCCAAGGGGAATCTGAAGCTTTCTTT.